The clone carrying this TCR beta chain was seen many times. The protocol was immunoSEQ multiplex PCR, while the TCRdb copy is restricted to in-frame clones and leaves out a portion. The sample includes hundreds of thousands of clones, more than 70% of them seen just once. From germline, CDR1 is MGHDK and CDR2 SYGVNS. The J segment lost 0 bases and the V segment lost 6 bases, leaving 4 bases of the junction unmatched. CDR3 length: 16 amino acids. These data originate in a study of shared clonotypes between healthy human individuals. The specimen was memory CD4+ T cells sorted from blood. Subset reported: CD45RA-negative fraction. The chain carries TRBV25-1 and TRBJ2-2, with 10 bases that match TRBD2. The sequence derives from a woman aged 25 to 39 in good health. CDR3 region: CASSYGLAANTGELFF. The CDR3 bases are TGTGCCAGCAGCTACGGACTAGCGGCGAACACCGGGGAGCTGTTTTTT.